This is a list of T cell receptor beta chains from one sample in a study of blood T cell repertoires in COVID-19. The protocol was immunoSEQ multiplex PCR, while the TCRdb copy is restricted to in-frame clones and leaves out a portion. The sample contains 30,000 to 40,000 clones, approximately 91% of which appear only once. Sequencing was performed on peripheral blood. These receptors all stem from a man aged 70-80 years with active COVID-19. Each CDR3 is given with its conserved first and last residue. A D gene is named only where the DNA matches it firmly. Not all rows give a size; the values are once, few, many and, for expanded clones, a class.

V	J	D	size	CDR3	DNA
TRBV5-1	TRBJ2-2	TRBD2	-	CASSPGGTTNTGELFF	TGCGCCAGCAGCCCCGGTGGGACTACGAACACCGGGGAGCTGTTTTTT
TRBV5-6	TRBJ1-2	TRBD1	-	CASSLTGAFNYGYTF	TGTGCCAGCAGCTTAACAGGGGCCTTTAACTATGGCTACACCTTC
TRBV11-2	TRBJ1-3	-	-	CASSLGGTNSGNTIYF	TGTGCCAGCAGCTTAGGGGGGACAAACTCTGGAAACACCATATATTTT
TRBV4-3	TRBJ2-3	-	once	CASSQEWQSSTDTQYF	TGCGCCAGCAGCCAAGAGTGGCAATCTAGCACAGATACGCAGTATTTT
TRBV6-1	TRBJ2-7	TRBD2	-	CASSELAESYEQYF	TGTGCCAGCAGTGAACTAGCGGAGTCCTACGAGCAGTACTTC
TRBV9	TRBJ2-5	TRBD2	-	CASSVGGLAGIPYF	TGTGCCAGCAGCGTAGGCGGACTAGCGGGAATTCCGTACTTC
TRBV30	TRBJ1-5	-	-	CAWSVLSNQPQHF	TGTGCCTGGAGTGTACTCAGCAATCAGCCCCAGCATTTT
TRBV9	TRBJ2-6	-	-	CASSDLQRVSGANVLTF	TGTGCCAGCAGCGATTTACAGCGGGTCTCTGGGGCCAACGTCCTGACTTTC
TRBV4-3	TRBJ2-7	-	-	CASSQESVAFYEQYF	TGCGCCAGCAGCCAAGAGTCTGTGGCTTTCTACGAGCAGTACTTC
TRBV5-1	TRBJ2-5	-	-	CASSSGKETQYF	TGCGCCAGCAGCTCAGGGAAAGAGACCCAGTACTTC
TRBV15	TRBJ1-1	-	once	CATSREGGEAFF	TGTGCCACCAGCAGAGAGGGAGGGGAAGCTTTCTTT
TRBV24-1	TRBJ2-5	TRBD1	-	CATSDRDRDGRVETQYF	TGTGCCACCAGTGATAGGGACAGGGACGGAAGGGTAGAGACCCAGTACTTC
TRBV28	TRBJ1-2	-	-	CASSLEGGRGYTF	TGTGCCAGCAGTTTAGAAGGGGGTCGGGGCTACACCTTC
TRBV5-4	TRBJ2-7	TRBD2	-	CASSLGEGHSYEQYF	TGTGCCAGCAGCTTGGGGGAGGGGCACTCCTACGAGCAGTACTTC
TRBV7-2	TRBJ1-1	TRBD1	few	CASSPDRVNTEAFF	TGTGCCAGCAGCCCGGACAGGGTGAACACTGAAGCTTTCTTT
TRBV7-3	TRBJ2-6	-	-	CASSLGGVGASYSGANVLTF	TGTGCCAGCAGCTTAGGCGGGGTTGGAGCTTCTTACTCTGGGGCCAACGTCCTGACTTTC
TRBV18	TRBJ2-1	-	few	CASSTDSFNEQFF	TGTGCCAGCTCAACGGACTCATTTAATGAGCAGTTCTTC
TRBV5-1	TRBJ1-5	-	-	CASSLGGDSNQPQHF	TGCGCCAGCAGCTTAGGAGGGGATAGCAATCAGCCCCAGCATTTT
TRBV29-1	TRBJ1-2	TRBD1	-	CSGGDREGGYTF	TGCAGCGGGGGGGACAGGGAGGGAGGCTACACCTTC
TRBV15	TRBJ2-7	-	-	CATSRDQVYEQYF	TGTGCCACCAGCAGAGATCAGGTCTACGAGCAGTACTTC
TRBV4-2	TRBJ2-7	TRBD2	-	CASSQGLAGSYEQYF	TGTGCCAGCAGCCAAGGTCTAGCGGGATCCTACGAGCAGTACTTC
TRBV6-1	TRBJ2-5	TRBD2	-	CASSRTSGSSKTQYF	TGTGCCAGCAGTAGGACTAGCGGGAGTAGTAAGACCCAGTACTTC
TRBV7-2	TRBJ1-5	-	-	CASSSGHNNQPQHF	TGTGCCAGCAGCTCGGGACACAATAATCAGCCCCAGCATTTT
TRBV5-6	TRBJ2-5	-	-	CASSLSRFQETQYF	TGTGCCAGCAGCTTGTCGCGGTTCCAAGAGACCCAGTACTTC
TRBV28	TRBJ1-2	-	few	CASSEQGIGYGYTF	TGTGCCAGCAGTGAACAGGGAATCGGCTATGGCTACACCTTC
TRBV2	TRBJ1-5	TRBD1	-	CASSERQGSNQPQHF	TGTGCCAGCAGTGAGAGACAGGGAAGCAATCAGCCCCAGCATTTT
TRBV6-1	TRBJ2-5	-	-	CASSESRGRETQYF	TGTGCCAGCAGTGAAAGTCGGGGGAGAGAGACCCAGTACTTC
TRBV28	TRBJ2-7	TRBD1	-	CATLTGGKSYEQYF	TGTGCCACCCTGACAGGGGGCAAAAGCTACGAGCAGTACTTC
TRBV5-1	TRBJ2-6	-	-	CASSLQATRSGANVLTF	TGCGCCAGCAGCTTGCAGGCTACCCGCTCTGGGGCCAACGTCCTGACTTTC